The source of this TCR beta chain is a study of blood T cell repertoires in COVID-19. Between the trimmed V and J ends, which lost 7 bases and 0 bases, there was a span of 4 bases. The CDR3 is 13 amino acids. The V gene's germline CDR1 is MNHEY and CDR2 SVGAGI. The assay was immunoSEQ multiplex PCR, and TCRdb's table has in-frame clones only and misses some. The sample comprises just over 300,000 clones, 85% to 90% of which are singletons, and 1.8% rests with the top ten. The sample was peripheral blood. The chain joins TRBV6-5 to TRBJ2-6; no definite D call. The clonotype comes from a woman in her 30s with COVID-19, enrolled during active disease. CDR3 DNA: TGTGCCAGCACTTTCTCTGGGGCCAACGTCCTGACTTTC. As protein: CASTFSGANVLTF.